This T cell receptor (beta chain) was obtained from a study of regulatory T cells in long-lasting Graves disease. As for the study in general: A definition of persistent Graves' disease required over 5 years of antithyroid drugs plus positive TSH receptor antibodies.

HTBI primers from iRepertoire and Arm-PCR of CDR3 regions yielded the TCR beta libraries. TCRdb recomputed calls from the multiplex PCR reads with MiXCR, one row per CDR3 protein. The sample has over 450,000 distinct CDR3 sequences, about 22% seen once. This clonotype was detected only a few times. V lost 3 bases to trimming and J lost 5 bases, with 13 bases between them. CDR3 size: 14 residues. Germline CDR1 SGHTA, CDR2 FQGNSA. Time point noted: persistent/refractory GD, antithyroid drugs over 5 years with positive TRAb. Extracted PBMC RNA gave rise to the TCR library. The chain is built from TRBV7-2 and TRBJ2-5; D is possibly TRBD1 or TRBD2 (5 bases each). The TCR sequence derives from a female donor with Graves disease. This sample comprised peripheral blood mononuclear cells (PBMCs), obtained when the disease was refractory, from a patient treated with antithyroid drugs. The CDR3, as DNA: TGTGCCAGCAGCTTCGGGGACGTGGGGGAGACCCAGTACTTC. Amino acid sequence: CASSFGDVGETQYF.